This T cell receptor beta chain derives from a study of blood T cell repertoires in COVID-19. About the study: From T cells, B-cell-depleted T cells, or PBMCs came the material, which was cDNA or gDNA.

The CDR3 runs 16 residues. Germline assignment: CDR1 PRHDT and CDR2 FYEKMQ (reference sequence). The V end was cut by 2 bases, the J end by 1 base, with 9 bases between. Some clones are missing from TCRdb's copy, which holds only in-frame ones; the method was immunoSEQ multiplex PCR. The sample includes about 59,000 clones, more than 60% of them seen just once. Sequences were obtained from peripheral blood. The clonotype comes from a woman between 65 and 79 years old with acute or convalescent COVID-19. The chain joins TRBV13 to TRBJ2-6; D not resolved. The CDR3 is CASSLFPFSGANVLTF. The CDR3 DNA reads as TGTGCCAGCAGCTTATTCCCGTTTTCTGGGGCCAACGTCCTGACTTTC.